Following are 21 T cell receptor beta chains from one sample sequenced in a study of regulatory T cells in long-lasting Graves disease. Relying on iRepertoire HTBI primers and Arm-PCR of CDR3 regions, the team built TCR beta libraries. TCRdb used MiXCR to reprocess the multiplex PCR reads, holding one entry per CDR3 protein. The table shows 400,000 to 450,000 distinct CDR3 sequences, with 20% to 25% occurring only once. As for time point: persistent/refractory GD, antithyroid drugs over 5 years with positive TRAb. With RNA extracted from PBMCs as input, the TCR library was made. Material: peripheral blood mononuclear cells (PBMCs), obtained when the disease was refractory, from a patient treated with antithyroid drugs. The source is a female donor with Graves disease.

This clonotype was recorded at least ten times. The genes are TRBV29-1 and TRBJ1-2; 7 nucleotides match TRBD1. Germline loops: CDR1 SQVTM, CDR2 ANQGSEA. The junction had 15 bases not matched to a gene; V was cut back by 3 bases and J by 2 bases. This CDR3 is built from 17 residues. CDR3 DNA sequence: TGCAGCGTTGAGAACCGGGACAGAGGAAGGGTAAACTATGGCTACACCTTC. It codes for CSVENRDRGRVNYGYTF.

This clonotype was detected many times. V and J are TRBV28 and TRBJ2-7, with 9 bases that match TRBD2. From germline, CDR1 is MDHEN and CDR2 SYDVKM. The CDR3 extends over 14 amino acids. The junction had 9 bases not matched to a gene; V was cut back by 6 bases and J by 6 bases. The chain's CDR3 is CASRASGRWGEQYF. In DNA, the CDR3 is TGTGCCAGCAGGGCGAGCGGGAGGTGGGGCGAGCAGTACTTC.

The chain couples TRBV19 to TRBJ1-4; 10 nucleotides align to TRBD1. There are 13 residues in the CDR3. The V and J ends lost 6 bases and 8 bases, in that order; junction bases with no gene match: 3. Germline assignment: CDR1 LNHDA and CDR2 SQIVND (reference sequence). CDR3: CASRGQGSEKLFF. CDR3 nucleotide sequence: TGTGCCAGTAGGGGACAGGGGAGCGAAAAACTGTTTTTT.

The V call is TRBV24-1, the J call TRBJ2-1, with TRBD1 identical over 9 bases. There are 15 residues in the CDR3. V gave up 6 bases and J gave up 4 bases; unmatched junction bases: 6. Germline loops: CDR1 KGHDR, CDR2 SFDVKD. The CDR3 reads CATSTGQGQYNEQFF. The CDR3 DNA follows: TGTGCCACCAGTACAGGACAGGGGCAATACAATGAGCAGTTCTTC.

The rearrangement links TRBV7-2 to TRBJ1-2, with TRBD1 as a possible D gene (5 bases). V lost 0 bases and J 10 bases, leaving 21 bases between the germline ends. From germline, CDR1 is SGHTA and CDR2 FQGNSA. This CDR3 region has 16 residues. The CDR3 nucleotides read TGTGCCAGCAGCTTAGCCCATGGTGGGGGTCAAGGGGACTACACCTTC. Protein product: CASSLAHGGGQGDYTF. The whole variable domain, remainder taken from reference TRBV7-2 and TRBJ1-2, is GAGVSQSPSNKVTEKGKDVELRCDPISGHTALYWYRQSLGQGLEFLIYFQGNSAPDKSGLPSDRFSAERTGGSVSTLTIQRTQQEDSAVYLCASSLAHGGGQGDYTFGSGTRLTVV.

A single count supports this clonotype. The chain is built from TRBV11-2 and TRBJ2-1; 8 bases map to TRBD2. Unmatched junction bases numbered 8, after V lost 2 bases and J lost 8 bases. In germline, CDR1 is SGHAT, CDR2 FQNNGV. The CDR3 length is 15 residues. The chain's CDR3 is CASSLLAGPGDEQFF. CDR3 DNA sequence: TGTGCCAGCAGCTTACTAGCGGGCCCAGGGGATGAGCAGTTCTTC.

Regarding this clonotype: Because it lacks the conserved phenylalanine or tryptophan at the end, this CDR3 is likely a read error. The gene calls are TRBV28 and TRBJ1-2, with 12 bases fitting TRBD1. This CDR3 comprises 15 residues. The germline gives CDR1 MDHEN, CDR2 SYDVKM. The chain's CDR3 is CAGSSSGTGGSGYTS. In nucleotides, the CDR3 is TGTGCCGGCAGTTCTTCCGGGACAGGGGGCAGTGGCTACACCTCC.

The CDR3, as DNA: TGTGCCTGGAATCCGGGAGGGGAAAAACTGTTTTTT. This translates into CAWNPGGEKLFF. The rearrangement links TRBV30 to TRBJ1-4; D is undetermined. V lost 4 bases, J lost 8 bases, and 11 bases lay in between. Germline V gene data show CDR1 as GTSNPN and CDR2 as SVGIG (reference sequence). The CDR3 is 12 residues long. The full variable domain, with the rest looked up from reference TRBV30 and TRBJ1-4, is SQTIHQWPATLVQPVGSPLSLECTVEGTSNPNLYWYRQAAGRGLQLLFYSVGIGQISSEVPQNLSASRPQDRQFILSSKKLLLSDSGFYLCAWNPGGEKLFFGSGTQLSVL.

This clonotype has a handful of counts. The genes are TRBV29-1 and TRBJ2-3, with D possibly TRBD2 on 6 matching bases. Germline lookup yields CDR1 SQVTM and CDR2 ANQGSEA. Trimming left V 7 bases short and J 5 bases short, with 19 bases between. The CDR3 totals 14 residues. Here the CDR3 reads CSASPRGSLDTQYF. For the CDR3, the DNA is TGCAGCGCCTCCCCTCGGGGGAGTCTAGATACGCAGTATTTT.

The table lists this clonotype with many counts. The CDR3 DNA reads TGTGCCAGCAGTTTATCGGGACAGCCCAGATTGTACACTGAAGCTTTCTTT. This gives the protein CASSLSGQPRLYTEAFF. The chain is built from TRBV12-3 or TRBV12-4 and TRBJ1-1; the match to TRBD1 covers 7 bases. The length of the CDR3 is 17 residues. V was clipped by 2 bases and J by 3 bases; unmatched bases: 12.

This clonotype was seen more than once but under ten times. Written as DNA, the CDR3 is TGTGCCAGCAGTGAACGACAGGGGATGGTCATGAACACTGAAGCTTTCTTT. Translated, it gives CASSERQGMVMNTEAFF. The rearrangement joins TRBV6-1 to TRBJ1-1; TRBD1 aligns across 8 bases. Germline V gene sequence: CDR1 MNHNS, CDR2 SASEGT. This CDR3 region has 17 residues. The V gene end was trimmed by 2 bases and the J gene end by 0 bases; junction bases not matched to a gene: 8.

This clonotype was detected a few times. The chain carries TRBV6-1 and TRBJ1-5, with TRBD1 as a possible D gene (6 bases). Trimming stripped 0 bases from V and 7 bases from J, with 13 bases between. Germline lookup yields CDR1 MNHNS and CDR2 SASEGT. The CDR3 contains 15 residues. The CDR3, as DNA: TGTGCCAGCAGTGAAGCCGGGGGGGCTGGGCAGCCCCAGCATTTT. Amino acids: CASSEAGGAGQPQHF.

This clonotype was found many times. V usage is TRBV20-1 and J usage is TRBJ1-6; 11 bases line up with TRBD1. V was pared by 0 bases and J by 5 bases, with 6 bases of the junction left unmatched. Germline V lookup: CDR1 DFQATT, CDR2 SNEGSKA (reference sequence). CDR3 length: 17 residues. CDR3 residues: CSARDLRTGGDNSPLHF. The CDR3 DNA sequence: TGCAGTGCTAGAGATCTACGGACAGGGGGCGATAATTCACCCCTCCACTTT.

This clonotype has ten or more counts. The chain recombines TRBV5-1 with TRBJ2-1; the match to TRBD2 covers 10 bases. This CDR3 comprises 15 residues. The ends lost 4 bases at V and 9 bases at J; junction bases unmatched: 10. Germline CDR1 reads SGHRS; CDR2 reads YFSETQ. The CDR3 coding sequence is TGCGCCAGCAGCCTGGGGGCTAGCGGGAGCCGTGAGCAGTTCTTC. As protein: CASSLGASGSREQFF.

This clonotype showed up many times. The chain uses TRBV28 and TRBJ1-2; D is perhaps TRBD1 (6 bases). CDR1 and CDR2 from the germline V gene are MDHEN and SYDVKM. CDR3 length: 13 amino acids. V dropped 6 bases and J dropped 1 base, with 9 bases sitting between them. The CDR3 protein is CASRNRVNYGYTF. The CDR3 DNA reads as TGTGCCAGCAGGAACAGGGTTAACTATGGCTACACCTTC.

This clonotype came up many times. The chain carries TRBV28 and TRBJ2-7; 7 bases align to TRBD1. CDR1 is MDHEN, CDR2 SYDVKM, per germline. Trimming cost V 5 bases and J 7 bases; bases outside gene matches: 5. The CDR3 spans 12 residues. CDR3 DNA sequence: TGTGCCAGCAGTACAGGGGAACGGGAGCAGTACTTC. Protein product: CASSTGEREQYF. The full variable domain, rest sourced from reference TRBV28 and TRBJ2-7, is DVKVTQSSRYLVKRTGEKVFLECVQDMDHENMFWYRQDPGLGLRLIYFSYDVKMKEKGDIPEGYSVSREKKERFSLILESASTNQTSMYLCASSTGEREQYFGPGTRLTVT.

The sample holds a few counts of this clonotype. The V and J genes are TRBV24-1 and TRBJ2-5; 10 bases line up with TRBD1. Germline lookup yields CDR1 KGHDR and CDR2 SFDVKD. The CDR3 has 16 amino acids. After removal of 2 bases from V and 6 bases from J, the junction contained 8 bases not matched to a gene. The CDR3 region has the DNA TGTGCCACCAGTGATTCCGATCGGGACAGGGGACAGACCCAGTACTTC. It encodes CATSDSDRDRGQTQYF.

This clonotype came up many times. J is TRBJ1-2 and V is TRBV20-1; D remains unclear. V lost 0 bases, J lost 4 bases, and 9 bases lay in between. Germline values: CDR1 DFQATT, CDR2 SNEGSKA (reference sequence). The CDR3 sequence is 13 residues long. CDR3 coding DNA: TGCAGTGCTAGAGATTGGGAGACCTATGGCTACACCTTC. This gives the protein CSARDWETYGYTF.

This clonotype was detected only a few times. The CDR3 nucleotides read TGCAGCGTTACGACAGGGGTACATGGCTACACCTTC. Its protein product is CSVTTGVHGYTF. The rearrangement joins TRBV29-1 to TRBJ1-2; 8 bases are shared with TRBD1. V was clipped by 5 bases and J by 6 bases; unmatched bases: 5. This CDR3 comprises 12 residues. Germline CDR1 is SQVTM and CDR2 is ANQGSEA.

This clonotype was detected many times. This rearrangement joins TRBV28 to TRBJ1-1, with D perhaps matching TRBD1 (6 bases). With 11 bases removed from V and 4 bases from J, the gap between germline ends came to 26 bases. The CDR3 extends over 16 amino acids. The germline gives CDR1 MDHEN, CDR2 SYDVKM. CDR3 sequence: CASRGRGIWWSTEAFF. The CDR3 DNA reads as TGTGCCTCACGGGGCAGGGGAATATGGTGGAGCACTGAAGCTTTCTTT.

The chain recombines TRBV19 with TRBJ2-2; D uncertain. Trimming cost V 7 bases and J 4 bases, with 13 bases left between them. Germline CDR1 and CDR2: LNHDA and SQIVND (reference sequence). The CDR3 is 14 residues long. CDR3 bases: TGTGCCAGTAATTGGCAGCTTTTCACCGGGGAGCTGTTTTTT. Amino acid sequence: CASNWQLFTGELFF.